Described below is a single T cell receptor (beta chain) sequence and its context. The sample holds many counts of this clonotype. Its antigen is not yet known. Nothing much larger sits one base from this clone, and base qualities are not available. The data were taken from a study of T cells after yellow fever vaccination (dated by TCRdb to between 2018 and 2021). Background for the entire study: The SMART-Seq v4 Ultra Low Input RNA kit was used to prepare libraries from fractions with low cell numbers. Bulk TCR alpha and beta repertoires were sequenced longitudinally to track T-cell clones before and after primary and booster YFV17D yellow fever vaccination. Bulk PBMC replicates and cell subsets were isolated from blood drawn at multiple timepoints before and after both primary and secondary immunization. Two healthy male donors, one aged 18 to 29 and one aged 30 to 40 years, made up the cohort. The study at large found these results: FACS-sorted repertoires could contain abundant contaminating clonotypes from the bulk population, so computational filtering was required. Compared with the primary T-cell response, the secondary T-cell response was faster but weaker, reaching its peak on day 5 rather than on day 15. After the booster, most clones that had expanded after primary vaccination were detected again (around 97% of CD4 and around nine tenths of CD8), suggesting broad maintenance of memory. The study included only a couple of donors, which limits how far the findings can be generalized. A small share of clonotypes occurred in both CD4 and CD8 compartments, likely arising from convergent recombination.

Synthesis of TCR cDNA relied on 5'RACE template switching, a step that introduced a universal primer site along with unique molecular identifiers. Priming for cDNA synthesis came from both the TCR alpha and TCR beta constant segments. Library amplification involved two PCR steps, and the second step added sample barcodes and sequencing adapters. Libraries were sequenced on Illumina HiSeq 2500 (2x100 bp) or NovaSeq (2x150 bp). On the study's bioinformatics: Demultiplexing of reads and collapsing into UMI consensus sequences were performed with MIGEC, and V(D)J alignment was carried out with MiXCR. Vaccine-responding clonotypes were defined with edgeR using replicate PBMC samples, requiring FDR below 0.01 and a log2 fold change above 5 up to day 15. Bulk clonotypes were assigned CD4 or CD8 identity according to which sequenced CD4 or CD8 repertoire held them at higher abundance. Clones were called with MiXCR by TCRdb after fastp trimmed the public reads at Q25, and only in-frame beta chains were retained. Every entry covers one CDR3 protein and lists the most common genes and DNA from its rows. The V and J calls and clone size come from TCRdb's table, not from the authors' own analysis. This sample has 120,000 to 150,000 distinct CDR3 sequences in its table, and 7.7% of those were observed once. The ten largest clones add up to roughly 0.76% of the sample.

Per the germline V gene, SGHTA is the CDR1 and FQGNSA is the CDR2. From its cysteine to its phenylalanine, the CDR3 spans 15 amino acids. The read is trimmed to its CDR3 DNA, 45 bases read in frame from base 1. Relative to germline, V is missing 3 bases and J is missing 0 bases, with 1 base of the junction outside any gene match. In light of the paper, this sample's treatment or condition label describes: live attenuated yellow fever vaccine strain. A standard Ficoll-Paque protocol was used to isolate PBMCs from peripheral blood. Dynabeads CD4 and CD8 positive selection kits were used to isolate CD4 and CD8 T-cell fractions. RNA was extracted with TriZol from bulk PBMCs, CD4 and CD8 fractions, and dextramer-positive and dextramer-negative fractions.

The sequence was obtained from a man younger than 40 who received the YFV17D yellow fever vaccine. Here the chain combines TRBV7-2 and TRBJ2-1; TRBD1 fits 8 bases in the junction. Sequencing was performed on CD4+ T cells sorted from PBMCs, taken 5 days after the yellow fever booster vaccination. The CDR3 reads as follows: CASSFDRGSYNEQFF. The nucleotide sequence reads as follows: TGTGCCAGCAGCTTTGACAGGGGCTCCTACAATGAGCAGTTCTTC.